The 29 T cell receptor beta chains given below trace back to one sample, sequenced in a study of cytomegalovirus exposure and HLA in healthy donors. Amplification used 60 Vbeta primers and 13 Jbeta primers. Here immunoSEQ multiplex PCR was the method, and the copy in TCRdb shows in-frame clones only, minus some. The table includes approximately 210,000 clones, 82% detected once. The sequenced material came from PBMCs. Receptor source: a man aged 35 to 55 in good health and CMV-seropositive.

The chain couples TRBV6-6 to TRBJ1-1; D gene uncertain. The CDR3 covers 14 residues. Germline lookup yields CDR1 MNHNY and CDR2 SVGAGI (reference sequence). Trimming took 6 bases from V and 0 from J, leaving 11 bases between them. In DNA form, the CDR3 reads TGTGCCAGCAGCTCCCTCGACTTGAACACTGAAGCTTTCTTT. This sequence encodes CASSSLDLNTEAFF.

The rearrangement joins TRBV5-1 to TRBJ2-1; D gene ambiguous. Germline CDR1 SGHRS, CDR2 YFSETQ. The CDR3 totals 11 residues. Trimming cost V 3 bases and J 5 bases, with 3 bases left between them. The CDR3 region is CASSYNNEQFF. Written as DNA, the CDR3 is TGCGCCAGCAGCTATAACAATGAGCAGTTCTTC.

Only one count was recorded for this clone. V and J are TRBV19 and TRBJ2-1; D is perhaps TRBD1 (6 bases). Germline V gene data show CDR1 as LNHDA and CDR2 as SQIVND (reference sequence). The V end was cut by 8 bases, the J end by 3 bases, with 8 bases between. The CDR3 has 12 residues. CDR3 protein: CASGQNYNEQFF. The DNA of the CDR3 is TGTGCCAGTGGACAGAACTACAATGAGCAGTTCTTC.

The chain uses TRBV2 and TRBJ2-1; TRBD1 agrees at 8 bases. The germline CDR1 and CDR2 sequences are SNHLY and FYNNEI. The CDR3 runs 15 residues. Trimming removed 4 bases from V and 3 bases from J; junction bases left unmatched: 5. In DNA form, the CDR3 reads TGTGCCAGCAGTGTAGGCAGGGGGCTCTACAATGAGCAGTTCTTC. Its protein product is CASSVGRGLYNEQFF. Looking up the rest from reference TRBV2 and TRBJ2-1 gives the full variable domain: EPEVTQTPSHQVTQMGQEVILRCVPISNHLYFYWYRQILGQKVEFLVSFYNNEISEKSEIFDDQFSVERPDGSNFTLKIRSTKLEDSAMYFCASSVGRGLYNEQFFGPGTRLTVL.

V usage is TRBV5-6 and J usage is TRBJ2-3; TRBD2 matches at 12 bases. The V segment lost 5 bases and the J segment 5 bases; nucleotides outside the gene matches: 3. The CDR3 extends over 14 amino acids. Per germline, CDR1 SGHDT and CDR2 YYEEEE. For the CDR3, the DNA is TGTGCCAGCAGGGGACTAGCGGGCCAAGATACGCAGTATTTT. Encoded protein: CASRGLAGQDTQYF. Full variable domain (missing parts from reference TRBV5-6 and TRBJ2-3): DAGVTQSPTHLIKTRGQQVTLRCSPKSGHDTVSWYQQALGQGPQFIFQYYEEEERQRGNFPDRFSGHQFPNYSSELNVNALLLGDSALYLCASRGLAGQDTQYFGPGTRLTVL.

CDR3 region: CSAGGRTDTQYF. The CDR3 coding sequence is TGCAGCGCCGGCGGTCGCACAGATACGCAGTATTTT. The chain employs TRBV29-1 and TRBJ2-3; D is unclear. Trimming removed 7 bases at V and 1 base at J, with 9 bases between. Germline V gene sequence: CDR1 SQVTM, CDR2 ANQGSEA. The CDR3 totals 12 residues.

The rearrangement links TRBV5-6 to TRBJ2-1; 11 bases are shared with TRBD1. The V gene end was trimmed by 4 bases and the J gene end by 8 bases; junction bases not matched to a gene: 8. The CDR3 covers 15 residues. Germline V lookup: CDR1 SGHDT, CDR2 YYEEEE. CDR3 loop: CASSATGQGEDEQFF. The CDR3 DNA is TGTGCCAGCAGCGCGACGGGACAGGGGGAAGATGAGCAGTTCTTC. Based on the CDR3 plus reference TRBV5-6 and TRBJ2-1, the full variable domain is DAGVTQSPTHLIKTRGQQVTLRCSPKSGHDTVSWYQQALGQGPQFIFQYYEEEERQRGNFPDRFSGHQFPNYSSELNVNALLLGDSALYLCASSATGQGEDEQFFGPGTRLTVL.

The genes are TRBV5-1 and TRBJ2-1; D is uncertain. The CDR3 runs to 14 residues. Germline V CDR1 and CDR2: SGHRS, YFSETQ. The V end was cut by 4 bases, the J end by 8 bases, with 16 bases between. Here the CDR3 reads CASSRPPRRDEQFF. The CDR3 DNA reads TGCGCCAGCAGCCGACCCCCCAGGCGCGATGAGCAGTTCTTC.

The chain's CDR3 is CSALRLAGENNEQFF. The CDR3 bases are TGCAGCGCCCTGAGACTAGCGGGGGAAAACAATGAGCAGTTCTTC. The chain combines TRBV29-1 with TRBJ2-1; 12 bases are shared with TRBD2. With V trimmed by 7 bases and J by 5 bases, 9 bases remained unmatched. Germline V gives CDR1 SQVTM, CDR2 ANQGSEA. The CDR3 length is 15 residues.

The chain is built from TRBV29-1 and TRBJ1-1; TRBD1 matches at 9 bases. The ends lost 5 bases at V and 0 bases at J; junction bases unmatched: 1. Germline-derived CDR1 and CDR2 are SQVTM and ANQGSEA. The CDR3 is 13 residues long. The CDR3 coding sequence is TGCAGCGTTCGGGACAGGGTGAACACTGAAGCTTTCTTT. It specifies CSVRDRVNTEAFF. Looking up the rest from reference TRBV29-1 and TRBJ1-1 gives the full variable domain: SAVISQKPSRDICQRGTSLTIQCQVDSQVTMMFWYRQQPGQSLTLIATANQGSEATYESGFVIDKFPISRPNLTFSTLTVSNMSPEDSSIYLCSVRDRVNTEAFFGQGTRLTVV.

As for this clone: At one end, the junction sequence differs from germline, possibly due to a read error. V and J are TRBV19 and TRBJ1-1; maybe TRBD1 (6 bases). CDR3 length: 15 amino acids. Germline V gives CDR1 LNHDA, CDR2 SQIVND (reference sequence). The CDR3 coding sequence is TGTGCCAGTAGTGCCCCGACAGGAGTAAACACTGAATCTTTCTTT. Encoded protein: CASSAPTGVNTESFF.

To note about this clone: In the same sample, other DNA sequences code for this CDR3. This chain connects TRBV5-4 to TRBJ2-1; 7 bases match TRBD2. There are 15 residues in the CDR3. Per the germline V gene, CDR1 is SGHNT and CDR2 is YYREEE (reference sequence). V lost 0 bases to trimming and J lost 0 bases; unmatched junction nucleotides: 0. The CDR3 spells CASSLGGSSYNEQFF. For the CDR3, the DNA is TGTGCCAGCAGCTTGGGCGGGAGCTCCTACAATGAGCAGTTCTTC.

The V and J genes are TRBV5-1 and TRBJ1-1, with D perhaps matching TRBD1 (6 bases). V lost 0 bases and J lost 5, with 17 bases in between. The germline V gene encodes CDR1 SGHRS and CDR2 YFSETQ. There are 16 residues in the CDR3. The CDR3 DNA reads TGCGCCAGCAGCTTGGTTACAGGCGACAGGAGGACTGAAGCTTTCTTT. It translates to CASSLVTGDRRTEAFF.

The genes are TRBV4-2 and TRBJ1-4; 9 nucleotides match TRBD1. The CDR3 extends over 18 amino acids. V lost 2 bases and J lost 8; bases outside the gene matches: 15. CDR1 is LGHNA, CDR2 YNFKEQ, per germline. The CDR3 is CASSQRLGLSTGGEKLFF. DNA for the CDR3: TGTGCCAGCAGCCAAAGGCTGGGGTTATCGACAGGGGGGGAAAAACTGTTTTTT.

The V call is TRBV7-2, the J call TRBJ1-3; D gene uncertain. V was trimmed by 3 bases and J by 0 bases, leaving 9 bases between them. The CDR3 loop spans 15 amino acids. Germline CDR1 SGHTA, CDR2 FQGNSA. CDR3 in amino acids: CASSFRTLSGNTIYF. CDR3 bases: TGTGCCAGCAGCTTTCGCACTCTCTCTGGAAACACCATATATTTT.

The chain joins TRBV29-1 to TRBJ2-3, with 9 bases that match TRBD2. The junction had 7 bases not matched to a gene; V was cut back by 6 bases and J by 0 bases. The CDR3 is 15 residues long. The germline CDR1 and CDR2 sequences are SQVTM and ANQGSEA. The CDR3 bases are TGCAGCGTCTGGGGGCTAGCGGGGAGCACAGATACGCAGTATTTT. This encodes CSVWGLAGSTDTQYF.

This clone was detected only once. The gene calls are TRBV19 and TRBJ2-1, with TRBD2 matching over 7 bases. This CDR3 comprises 15 residues. The V segment lost 7 bases and the J segment 5 bases; nucleotides outside the gene matches: 11. From germline, CDR1 is LNHDA and CDR2 SQIVND (reference sequence). CDR3 sequence: CASTRAEAGNNEQFF. The CDR3 coding sequence is TGTGCCAGTACCCGGGCGGAAGCGGGGAACAATGAGCAGTTCTTC. The complete variable domain, with remaining parts taken from reference TRBV19 and TRBJ2-1, reads DGGITQSPKYLFRKEGQNVTLSCEQNLNHDAMYWYRQDPGQGLRLIYYSQIVNDFQKGDIAEGYSVSREKKESFPLTVTSAQKNPTAFYLCASTRAEAGNNEQFFGPGTRLTVL.

This clone was detected a few times. The chain employs TRBV4-2 and TRBJ2-1, with 11 bases that match TRBD1. The CDR3 runs to 17 residues. The J segment lost 5 bases and the V segment lost 3 bases, leaving 9 bases of the junction unmatched. Germline V gives CDR1 LGHNA, CDR2 YNFKEQ. In DNA, the CDR3 is TGTGCCAGCAGCCACCGGGGGACAGGGGGGTTTGACAATGAGCAGTTCTTC. It yields the protein CASSHRGTGGFDNEQFF.

The chain combines TRBV18 with TRBJ2-7, with 11 bases matching TRBD1. Germline CDR1 KGHSH, CDR2 LQKENI. V trimming: 5 bases; J trimming: 4 bases; junction bases outside the gene matches: 4. This CDR3 has 14 residues. As DNA, the CDR3 is TGTGCCAGCTCAGCCCGGGACAGGGGGTACGAGCAGTACTTC. Protein: CASSARDRGYEQYF. The full variable domain, rest sourced from reference TRBV18 and TRBJ2-7, is NAGVMQNPRHLVRRRGQEARLRCSPMKGHSHVYWYRQLPEEGLKFMVYLQKENIIDESGMPKERFSAEFPKEGPSILRIQQVVRGDSAAYFCASSARDRGYEQYFGPGTRLTVT.

This rearrangement joins TRBV6-6 to TRBJ1-5, with D perhaps matching TRBD1 (6 bases). CDR3 length equals 15 residues. V lost 6 bases and J lost 0, with 12 bases in between. CDR1 and CDR2 (germline): MNHNY, SVGAGI (reference sequence). Here the CDR3 DNA reads TGTGCCAGCAGCGACAGGTTGGGTAGCAATCAGCCCCAGCATTTT. It is translated as CASSDRLGSNQPQHF.

This rearrangement joins TRBV4-2 to TRBJ2-3; D not certain. This CDR3 has 15 amino acids. Germline CDR1 is LGHNA and CDR2 is YNFKEQ. Trimming took off 0 bases at V and 2 bases at J, with 9 bases between the two ends. The DNA for the CDR3 is TGTGCCAGCAGCCAAGAAACGGAGCACACAGATACGCAGTATTTT. It translates to CASSQETEHTDTQYF.

This chain uses TRBV15 with TRBJ1-1; a possible D gene is TRBD1 (5 bases). V lost 0 bases and J lost 5, with 13 bases in between. Germline V lookup: CDR1 LNHNV, CDR2 YYDKDF (reference sequence). CDR3 length equals 15 residues. The CDR3 coding sequence is TGTGCCACCAGCAGAGATGGGAGGGGTTGGACTGAAGCTTTCTTT. Amino acids: CATSRDGRGWTEAFF.

This rearrangement joins TRBV27 to TRBJ2-7; 7 positions match TRBD2. The germline V gene encodes CDR1 MNHEY and CDR2 SMNVEV (reference sequence). J lost 3 bases, V lost 2 bases, and 4 bases had no gene match. This CDR3 region has 14 residues. The CDR3 DNA sequence: TGTGCCAGCAGTTTAGGCGGGAGCGGCTACGAGCAGTACTTC. This translates into CASSLGGSGYEQYF.

The chain carries TRBV5-5 and TRBJ1-5, with TRBD1 identical over 8 bases. There are 14 residues in the CDR3. Germline assignment: CDR1 SGHKS and CDR2 YYEKEE (reference sequence). The V and J ends lost 2 bases and 7 bases, in that order; junction bases with no gene match: 5. The CDR3 nucleotides read TGTGCCAGCAGCTTCGGACAGGGCCAGCAGCCCCAGCATTTT. It yields the protein CASSFGQGQQPQHF.

This rearrangement joins TRBV11-2 to TRBJ2-1, with 7 positions matching TRBD1. The trim removed 5 bases at V and 4 bases at J, leaving 8 bases unmatched. The V gene's germline CDR1 is SGHAT and CDR2 FQNNGV. The CDR3 sequence is 15 residues long. CDR3 DNA sequence: TGTGCCAGCAGCGCGCCCCGGGACAGATACAATGAGCAGTTCTTC. Translated, it gives CASSAPRDRYNEQFF.

For this clone: The sample contains more than one DNA sequence encoding this CDR3. The CDR3 DNA sequence: TGTGCCAGCAGCGTAGGAAGGGGAGATACGCAGTATTTT. Protein: CASSVGRGDTQYF. V usage is TRBV9 and J usage is TRBJ2-3; D may be TRBD1 (5 bases). The CDR3 has 13 residues. The germline V gene encodes CDR1 SGDLS and CDR2 YYNGEE. The V end lost 0 bases, the J end lost 5 bases, and 7 bases lay between the germline ends.

The gene calls are TRBV4-1 and TRBJ1-3; D might be TRBD1 (6 bases). V lost 3 bases to trimming and J lost 0 bases, with 9 bases between them. The CDR3 loop spans 15 amino acids. CDR1 is MGHRA and CDR2 is YSYEKL in the germline V gene. The DNA for the CDR3 is TGCGCCAGCAGCCAGGGACATACCTCTGGAAACACCATATATTTT. Its translation is CASSQGHTSGNTIYF.

V usage is TRBV5-6 and J usage is TRBJ2-5, with 12 bases fitting TRBD1. Germline CDR1 reads SGHDT; CDR2 reads YYEEEE. J was trimmed by 5 bases and V by 7 bases; bases with no gene match: 12. The CDR3 totals 16 residues. The CDR3 protein is CASRRDRGLNGETQYF. CDR3 nucleotides: TGTGCCAGCCGACGGGACAGGGGGCTGAATGGCGAGACCCAGTACTTC.

The chain joins TRBV7-2 to TRBJ2-3, with 8 bases identical to TRBD1. The junction had 9 bases not matched to a gene; V was cut back by 4 bases and J by 6 bases. Germline V gives CDR1 SGHTA, CDR2 FQGNSA. CDR3 length: 15 residues. As DNA, the CDR3 is TGTGCCAGCAGCTCGCGACAGGGGATGAGGGATACGCAGTATTTT. Amino acid sequence: CASSSRQGMRDTQYF.